This T cell receptor (beta chain) was observed in a study of T cell clones after liver transplantation (dated 2019 in TCRdb). Looking at the study overall: ITN030ST, the source of the samples, was a randomized trial that attempted immunosuppression withdrawal within 2 years of liver transplantation. Of the eight recipients, a few were HCV-positive, while the remaining recipients had been transplanted for non-autoimmune, non-viral indications. The studied cohort comprised 8 liver transplant recipients, 3 classified as tolerant and 5 as non-tolerant. Blood samples were collected pre-transplant, pre-randomization before withdrawal, and post-randomization after either full withdrawal or failed withdrawal. Donor-reactive T cell clones were identified by TCRbeta sequencing following a pre-transplant mixed lymphocyte reaction and were subsequently tracked in post-transplant blood. Until randomization at 12-24 months post-transplant, subjects were given standard immunosuppression, with no induction therapy. Tolerance was defined as complete immunosuppression withdrawal for at least one year with no rise in liver enzymes beyond twice the upper limit of normal. Third party-reactive TCRbeta sequences were also identified from pre-transplant MLRs to serve as an antigen-independent comparator for donor-reactive sequences.

CDR1 SGHRS and CDR2 YFSETQ are derived from the germline V gene. The CDR3 contains 12 residues, cysteine and phenylalanine counted. Only the CDR3 DNA stays, 36 bases, in frame from base 1. Trimming at the junction amounts to 0 bases on V and 7 bases on J, and the germline ends lie 7 bases apart. High-throughput TCRbeta CDR3 sequencing of frozen genomic DNA was performed by immunoSEQ, with PCR amplification, mapping, bias correction and internal controls included. The authors' pipeline ran thus. Productive rearrangements were retained, and unique TCRbeta sequences were defined by the CDR3 nucleotide sequence together with the V and J gene. For classification of a sequence as donor-reactive, at least 5-fold expansion in CFSE-low cells relative to unstimulated pre-transplant cells and a frequency of at least 0.01% were required. Per-subject minimum frequency thresholds, based on the lowest-template unstimulated sample, ensured at least 90% detection power. Jensen-Shannon divergence between the top 1000 TCRbeta sequences after and before transplant was used to measure repertoire turnover. Changes in detection of donor-reactive sequences were assessed with two-sided Fisher's exact tests. TCRdb stores this immuneACCESS table with in-frame sequences only. Part of the clones is absent; in the studies checked, under half of the shortfall reflects unresolved V genes, and no reason is known for the rest. Clone size and V and J calls were adopted from that table, with D and trimming inferred from the DNA. The sample profile shows about 9,200 clones; roughly 80% of them were found once. The ten largest account for 50% to 65% of the sample.

Only a few counts were recorded for this clone. Its antigen has not been determined. The record has no base qualities; no much larger clone is one base away. Unstimulated PBMCs, after thawing, were stained for CD3, CD4 and CD8 and then FACS-sorted into CD3+CD4+ and CD3+CD8+ populations. All 8 studied subjects were randomized to immunosuppression withdrawal. The Qiagen DNeasy Blood and Tissue Kit was used for genomic DNA isolation. Points the paper makes about the study in general: Conclusions were preliminary, limited by small, heterogeneous patient numbers and non-standardized post-transplant time points. Circulating donor-reactive CD4 TCRbeta sequences fell significantly post-transplant in most of the 8 subjects, irrespective of tolerance or HCV status. Because allograft tissue specimens were not available, migration of donor-reactive T cells into the graft, rather than deletion, may have occurred. Donor-reactive sequences decreased more than third party-reactive sequences, which suggests partial antigen-specific deletion that was not related to withdrawal success. Low numbers of available donor cells limited the measurable donor-reactive repertoire in two subjects. After accounting for repertoire turnover, donor-reactive detection was significantly reduced in 7 of 8 subjects for CD4 and 8 of 8 for CD8.

This material consisted of CD8+ T cells from blood, taken at the 22-month timepoint. The clonotype comes from a human patient who received a liver transplant. Following transplantation, part of the T cell population may be supplied by the graft donor rather than the patient. The chain links TRBV5-1 with TRBJ1-2; too little of a D gene remains to name it. The CDR3 protein: CASSLGRLGYTF. The nucleotide sequence is TGCGCCAGCAGCTTGGGTCGGCTTGGCTACACCTTC.